This TCR beta chain was recorded in a study of cytomegalovirus exposure and HLA in healthy donors. The study's findings and limits: The study flagged some 180 TCR beta chains as cytomegalovirus-associated. Reportedly, HLA-A and HLA-B alleles of most subjects were accurately predicted from TCR beta. A later analysis found common viral pathogens apparently linked to several of the most significant clusters. In a later analysis, specific HLA alleles were associated with 15,000 to 20,000 TCR beta sequences at a 0.05 false discovery rate.

Both 60 Vbeta primers and 13 Jbeta primers went into the PCR. This table comes from immunoSEQ multiplex PCR, and its TCRdb copy is limited to in-frame clones, with some not included. The sample comprises 65,000 to 85,000 clones, 86% of which are singletons, and 2% rests with the top ten. With regard to this clone: Its antigen is not identified.

This CDR3 region has 16 residues. Germline loops: CDR1 SEHNR, CDR2 FQNEAQ (reference sequence). The chain recombines TRBV7-9 with TRBJ2-5, with a possible D match to TRBD2 (6 bases). The better agreement between TRBJ2-7 and the DNA end casts doubt on the J call. Sequencing was carried out using PBMCs. The sequence was obtained from a woman aged 25 to 45 in good health and CMV-seronegative. CDR3 coding DNA: TGTGCCAGCAAGACTAGGGCTGGGTGGACGTCTAGCGAGCAGTACTTC. Its protein is CASKTRAGWTSSEQYF.